One sample yielded the 26 T cell receptor beta chains listed below, sequenced in a study of blood T cell repertoires in COVID-19. Some clones are missing from TCRdb's copy, which holds only in-frame ones; the method was immunoSEQ multiplex PCR. The sample contains approximately 150,000 clones, roughly 84% of which appear only once. Material: peripheral blood. The receptors here all came from a man aged 65 to 79 with acute or convalescent COVID-19.

The V gene is TRBV19, the J gene TRBJ2-1, with 9 positions matching TRBD2. The length of the CDR3 is 13 residues. The germline V gene has CDR1 LNHDA and CDR2 SQIVND (reference sequence). The J segment lost 7 bases and the V segment lost 6 bases, leaving 4 bases of the junction unmatched. The CDR3 loop is CASRPSGVNEQFF. CDR3 bases: TGTGCCAGTAGACCTAGCGGGGTTAATGAGCAGTTCTTC.

The chain uses TRBV2 and TRBJ2-2; D is ambiguous. The CDR3 is 14 amino acids. V dropped 6 bases and J dropped 0 bases, with 8 bases sitting between them. Germline CDR1 is SNHLY and CDR2 is FYNNEI. The DNA for the CDR3 is TGTGCCAGCAGCGTTATCCCGAACACCGGGGAGCTGTTTTTT. Translated: CASSVIPNTGELFF.

The chain is built from TRBV7-9 and TRBJ2-7; D perhaps matches TRBD2 (5 bases). V lost 6 bases to trimming and J lost 6 bases, with 12 bases between them. This CDR3 comprises 12 residues. The germline V gene has CDR1 SEHNR and CDR2 FQNEAQ (reference sequence). CDR3 loop: CASSPDWREQYF. In DNA form, the CDR3 reads TGTGCCAGCAGTCCGGACTGGCGCGAGCAGTACTTC.

This clone appeared many times. The chain combines TRBV6-1 with TRBJ2-7; 10 bases are a match to TRBD2. The CDR3 spans 15 residues. Germline assignment: CDR1 MNHNS and CDR2 SASEGT. V lost 3 bases to trimming and J lost 3 bases; unmatched junction nucleotides: 5. The CDR3 sequence is CASSEGLASLYEQYF. The DNA for the CDR3 is TGTGCCAGCAGTGAGGGACTAGCGTCCCTCTACGAGCAGTACTTC.

This clone was observed a single time. V usage is TRBV20-1 and J usage is TRBJ2-1; D possibly corresponds to TRBD1 (5 bases). Per germline, CDR1 DFQATT and CDR2 SNEGSKA (reference sequence). Trimming removed 3 bases at V and 9 bases at J, with 6 bases between. This CDR3 has 10 residues. The CDR3: CSASRGEQFF. The CDR3 DNA reads as TGCAGTGCTAGTAGGGGTGAGCAGTTCTTC.

The V call is TRBV11-3, the J call TRBJ2-3, with TRBD2 as a possible D gene (5 bases). CDR1 SGHNT and CDR2 YENEEA come from the germline V gene. This CDR3 comprises 14 residues. The V and J ends lost 1 base and 4 bases respectively, with 9 bases between them. The CDR3 spells CASSLGRESDTQYF. As DNA, the CDR3 is TGTGCCAGCAGCTTAGGAAGGGAGTCAGATACGCAGTATTTT. The whole variable domain, remainder taken from reference TRBV11-3 and TRBJ2-3, is EAGVVQSPRYKIIEKKQPVAFWCNPISGHNTLYWYLQNLGQGPELLIRYENEEAVDDSQLPKDRFSAERLKGVDSTLKIQPAELGDSAVYLCASSLGRESDTQYFGPGTRLTVL.

J is TRBJ2-1 and V is TRBV7-3, with D possibly matching TRBD2 (5 bases). The CDR3 spans 13 residues. Germline CDR1 and CDR2: SGHTA and FQGTGA. With 2 bases removed from V and 8 bases from J, the gap between germline ends came to 10 bases. The CDR3 nucleotides read TGTGCCAGCAGCTTACCTAGCCGGGATGAGCAGTTCTTC. Amino acids: CASSLPSRDEQFF.

The gene calls are TRBV6-5 and TRBJ1-2; no firm D call. The length of the CDR3 is 13 residues. CDR1 and CDR2 from the germline V gene are MNHEY and SVGAGI. V was cut by 6 bases and J by 4 bases, with 12 bases left in between. The CDR3 coding sequence is TGTGCCAGCAGCCCAGTCCTTACCTATGGCTACACCTTC. It translates to CASSPVLTYGYTF.

The CDR3 region is CASSFQSSPPEAFF. In DNA form, the CDR3 reads TGTGCCAGCAGTTTTCAGTCCTCACCCCCCGAAGCTTTCTTT. This rearrangement joins TRBV28 to TRBJ1-1, with unresolved D. Germline V lookup: CDR1 MDHEN, CDR2 SYDVKM. The CDR3 sequence is 14 residues long. The ends were cut back, 3 bases at V and 8 bases at J, with 16 bases in the middle.

The V gene is TRBV9, the J gene TRBJ2-3, with 15 bases that match TRBD2. After removal of 4 bases from V and 0 bases from J, the junction contained 6 bases not matched to a gene. The CDR3 is 18 residues long. Germline CDR1 SGDLS, CDR2 YYNGEE. The CDR3 spells CASSRGTSGGSSTDTQYF. For the CDR3, the DNA is TGTGCCAGCAGCAGAGGGACTAGCGGGGGGTCTAGCACAGATACGCAGTATTTT.

This chain joins TRBV5-8 and TRBJ2-5; D perhaps matches TRBD2 (6 bases). This CDR3 contains 13 residues. Germline V gene data show CDR1 as SGHTS and CDR2 as YDEGEE. Trimming stripped 2 bases from V and 5 bases from J, with 10 bases between. CDR3 sequence (DNA): TGTGCCAGCAGCTTTCGAGGAGGGGAGACCCAGTACTTC. Translation: CASSFRGGETQYF.

The chain links TRBV2 to TRBJ2-1; possibly TRBD2 for D (5 bases). V lost 6 bases and J lost 3, with 6 bases in between. Germline lookup yields CDR1 SNHLY and CDR2 FYNNEI. This CDR3 region has 12 residues. This CDR3 is CASREDYNEQFF. CDR3 coding DNA: TGTGCCAGCAGGGAGGACTACAATGAGCAGTTCTTC.

The genes are TRBV11-2 and TRBJ2-1, with a possible D match to TRBD2 (5 bases). The CDR3 is 15 residues long. Trimming shortened V by 5 bases and J by 5 bases, and 16 bases separated the two germline ends. CDR1 is SGHAT, CDR2 FQNNGV, per germline. CDR3 DNA sequence: TGTGCCAGCAGCCCCCCCGGACTTAACCACAATGAGCAGTTCTTC. Encoded protein: CASSPPGLNHNEQFF.

This clone came up once. The chain couples TRBV28 to TRBJ2-2; the D gene is possibly TRBD2 (7 bases). V lost 7 bases, J lost 3 bases, and 18 bases lay in between. The length of the CDR3 is 16 residues. Looked up from germline, CDR1 is MDHEN and CDR2 is SYDVKM. CDR3 amino acids: CASILGGALDTGELFF. In nucleotides, the CDR3 is TGTGCCAGCATTCTGGGGGGGGCGCTTGACACCGGGGAGCTGTTTTTT.

CDR3 sequence: CASSSLGLEAFF. CDR3 nucleotides: TGTGCCAGCAGCTCTCTGGGGCTTGAAGCTTTCTTT. This chain connects TRBV28 to TRBJ1-1; tentatively, D is TRBD1 (5 bases). CDR1 and CDR2 from the germline V gene are MDHEN and SYDVKM. Trimming took 6 bases from V and 7 from J, leaving 12 bases between them. This CDR3 contains 12 residues.

V usage is TRBV5-4 and J usage is TRBJ1-3; D is undetermined. Germline V CDR1 and CDR2: SGHNT, YYREEE (reference sequence). Between the trimmed V and J ends, which lost 4 bases and 9 bases, there was a span of 20 bases. The CDR3 has 15 residues. As DNA, the CDR3 is TGTGCCAGCAGCAAAGGCGGGGAAATGGTCAGCACCATATATTTT. As protein: CASSKGGEMVSTIYF. The complete variable domain, with remaining parts taken from reference TRBV5-4 and TRBJ1-3, reads ETGVTQSPTHLIKTRGQQVTLRCSSQSGHNTVSWYQQALGQGPQFIFQYYREEENGRGNFPPRFSGLQFPNYSSELNVNALELDDSALYLCASSKGGEMVSTIYFGEGSWLTVV.

CDR3 DNA sequence: TGTGCCAGCAGCCGGACAGAGTATGAGACCCAGTACTTC. Translated: CASSRTEYETQYF. This chain uses TRBV11-3 with TRBJ2-5; maybe TRBD1 (6 bases). The V end lost 5 bases, the J end lost 5 bases, and 12 bases lay between the germline ends. Germline CDR1 reads SGHNT; CDR2 reads YENEEA. This CDR3 comprises 13 residues.

This clone was detected ten times or more. V and J are TRBV2 and TRBJ1-2, with D possibly TRBD1 on 6 matching bases. The V and J ends lost 4 bases and 8 bases respectively, with 14 bases between them. CDR3 length equals 13 residues. Germline V gene sequence: CDR1 SNHLY, CDR2 FYNNEI. In DNA form, the CDR3 reads TGTGCCAGCAGTGTGCAAAGCAGGGGAGGCTACACCTTC. It translates to CASSVQSRGGYTF.

The V gene is TRBV27, the J gene TRBJ1-2; weak D call: TRBD1 (6 bases). This CDR3 comprises 15 residues. CDR1 MNHEY and CDR2 SMNVEV come from the germline V gene (reference sequence). Trimming stripped 4 bases from V and 4 bases from J, with 16 bases between. The DNA of the CDR3 is TGTGCCAGCAGTTCCCCTACGACAGGAGCCTATGGCTACACCTTC. Its translation is CASSSPTTGAYGYTF.

The chain has TRBV29-1 and TRBJ2-7, with TRBD1 matching over 7 bases. Germline loops: CDR1 SQVTM, CDR2 ANQGSEA. V lost 0 bases and J lost 2; bases outside the gene matches: 4. The CDR3 consists of 14 residues. CDR3: CSVEESGQAYEQYF. The CDR3 region has the DNA TGCAGCGTTGAAGAGTCCGGACAGGCCTACGAGCAGTACTTC.

This sequence joins TRBV5-5 and TRBJ1-2; D is possibly TRBD1 (5 bases). The germline V gene has CDR1 SGHKS and CDR2 YYEKEE (reference sequence). V lost 0 bases to trimming and J lost 3 bases, with 12 bases between them. The CDR3 spans 15 residues. The CDR3 region has the DNA TGTGCCAGCAGCTTGGGGGGCGTAACGGACTATGGCTACACCTTC. Protein sequence: CASSLGGVTDYGYTF. The entire variable domain, with the rest obtained from reference TRBV5-5 and TRBJ1-2, is as follows: DAGVTQSPTHLIKTRGQQVTLRCSPISGHKSVSWYQQVLGQGPQFIFQYYEKEERGRGNFPDRFSARQFPNYSSELNVNALLLGDSALYLCASSLGGVTDYGYTFGSGTRLTVV.

The chain carries TRBV7-9 and TRBJ2-6, with D possibly TRBD1 on 6 matching bases. Germline loops: CDR1 SEHNR, CDR2 FQNEAQ (reference sequence). The CDR3 length is 14 residues. Deletions cut 6 bases from V and 4 bases from J, with 10 bases between. CDR3 protein: CASSRDIGANVLTF. The CDR3 DNA reads TGTGCCAGCAGTCGGGACATAGGGGCCAACGTCCTGACTTTC.

This clone was counted between two and nine times. V is TRBV20-1 and J is TRBJ2-7, with TRBD2 matching 7 bases. Germline V gene sequence: CDR1 DFQATT, CDR2 SNEGSKA (reference sequence). This CDR3 is 13 amino acids long. V lost 3 bases and J lost 0; bases outside the gene matches: 2. CDR3 coding DNA: TGCAGTGCTAGTGGCGGGGGCTCCTACGAGCAGTACTTC. Protein product: CSASGGGSYEQYF.

V and J are TRBV2 and TRBJ1-1; possible D gene TRBD1, 5 bases. The CDR3 spans 13 residues. Germline V gives CDR1 SNHLY, CDR2 FYNNEI. Deletions cut 6 bases from V and 2 bases from J, with 10 bases between. CDR3 bases: TGTGCCAGCAGGGGGGACTATAACACTGAAGCTTTCTTT. Translated: CASRGDYNTEAFF. The whole variable domain, remainder taken from reference TRBV2 and TRBJ1-1, is EPEVTQTPSHQVTQMGQEVILRCVPISNHLYFYWYRQILGQKVEFLVSFYNNEISEKSEIFDDQFSVERPDGSNFTLKIRSTKLEDSAMYFCASRGDYNTEAFFGQGTRLTVV.

The V gene is TRBV28, the J gene TRBJ2-7; 8 bases line up with TRBD2. The CDR3 runs to 15 residues. V gave up 6 bases and J gave up 3 bases; unmatched junction bases: 10. The germline V gene encodes CDR1 MDHEN and CDR2 SYDVKM. The CDR3 coding sequence is TGTGCCAGCAGCTCCCCAGGGGCGGGAGGCTACGAGCAGTACTTC. Amino acid sequence: CASSSPGAGGYEQYF. The entire variable domain, with the rest obtained from reference TRBV28 and TRBJ2-7, is as follows: DVKVTQSSRYLVKRTGEKVFLECVQDMDHENMFWYRQDPGLGLRLIYFSYDVKMKEKGDIPEGYSVSREKKERFSLILESASTNQTSMYLCASSSPGAGGYEQYFGPGTRLTVT.

The chain joins TRBV5-6 to TRBJ1-6; 9 bases match TRBD1. After removal of 4 bases from V and 4 bases from J, the junction contained 6 bases not matched to a gene. The germline V gene encodes CDR1 SGHDT and CDR2 YYEEEE. This CDR3 contains 16 residues. The CDR3 reads CASSRTDRGYNSPLHF. The CDR3 DNA reads TGTGCCAGCAGCCGGACGGACAGGGGTTATAATTCACCCCTCCACTTT.